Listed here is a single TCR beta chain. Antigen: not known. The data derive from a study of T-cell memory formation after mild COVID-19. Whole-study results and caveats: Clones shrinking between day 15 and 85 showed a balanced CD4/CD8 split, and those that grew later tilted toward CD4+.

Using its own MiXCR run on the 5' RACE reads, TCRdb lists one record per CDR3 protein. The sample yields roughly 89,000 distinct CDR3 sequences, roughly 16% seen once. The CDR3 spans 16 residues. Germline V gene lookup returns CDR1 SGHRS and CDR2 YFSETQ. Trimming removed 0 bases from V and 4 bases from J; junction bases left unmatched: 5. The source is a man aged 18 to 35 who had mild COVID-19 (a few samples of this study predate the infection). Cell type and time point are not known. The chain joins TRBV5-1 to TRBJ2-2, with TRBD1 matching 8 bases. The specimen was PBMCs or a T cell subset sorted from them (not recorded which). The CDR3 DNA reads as TGCGCCAGCAGCTTGGGCGACAGGGGTCTCACCGGGGAGCTGTTTTTT. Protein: CASSLGDRGLTGELFF.